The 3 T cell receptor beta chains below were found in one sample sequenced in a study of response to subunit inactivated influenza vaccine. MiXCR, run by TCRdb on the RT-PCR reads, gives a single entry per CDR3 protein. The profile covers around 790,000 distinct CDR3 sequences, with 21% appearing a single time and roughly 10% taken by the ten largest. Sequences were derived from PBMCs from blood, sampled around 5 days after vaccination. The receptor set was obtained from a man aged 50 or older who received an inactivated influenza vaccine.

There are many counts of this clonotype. The CDR3 protein is CASSPNPGQGSYEQYF. The CDR3 region has the DNA TGTGCCAGCAGTCCTAACCCGGGACAGGGAAGCTACGAGCAGTACTTC. The chain carries TRBV12-3 or TRBV12-4 and TRBJ2-7; 9 bases match TRBD1. The CDR3 extends over 16 amino acids. J was trimmed by 3 bases and V by 5 bases; bases with no gene match: 11.

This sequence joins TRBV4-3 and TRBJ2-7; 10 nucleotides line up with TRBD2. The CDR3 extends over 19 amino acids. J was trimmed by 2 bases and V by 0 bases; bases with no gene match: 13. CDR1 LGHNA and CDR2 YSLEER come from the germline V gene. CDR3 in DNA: TGCGCCAGCAGCCAAGATTGGCAGGCCGGGACTAGCGCAACCTACGAGCAGTACTTC. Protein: CASSQDWQAGTSATYEQYF.

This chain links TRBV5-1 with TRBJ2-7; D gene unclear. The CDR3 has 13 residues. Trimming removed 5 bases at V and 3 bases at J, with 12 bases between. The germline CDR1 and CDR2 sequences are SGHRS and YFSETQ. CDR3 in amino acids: CASRGLNYYEQYF. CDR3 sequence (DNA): TGCGCCAGCAGAGGCCTTAACTACTACGAGCAGTACTTC.